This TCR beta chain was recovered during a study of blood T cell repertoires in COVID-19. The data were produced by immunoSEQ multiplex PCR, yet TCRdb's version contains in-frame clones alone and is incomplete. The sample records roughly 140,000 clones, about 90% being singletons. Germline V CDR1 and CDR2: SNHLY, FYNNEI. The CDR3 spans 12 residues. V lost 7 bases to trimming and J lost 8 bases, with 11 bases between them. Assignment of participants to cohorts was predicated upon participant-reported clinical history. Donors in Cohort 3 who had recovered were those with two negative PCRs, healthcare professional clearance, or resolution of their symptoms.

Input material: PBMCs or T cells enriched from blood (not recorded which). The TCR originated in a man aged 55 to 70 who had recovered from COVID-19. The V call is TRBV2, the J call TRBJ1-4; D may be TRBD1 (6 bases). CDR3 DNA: TGTGCCAGCAACAGGGCCTTAGAAAAACTGTTTTTT. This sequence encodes CASNRALEKLFF.